The present T cell receptor (beta chain) was sequenced within a study of blood T cell repertoires in COVID-19. Study information: COVID-19 samples from acute and convalescent phases originated in the United States, Italy and Spain. T cells, B-cell-depleted T cells, or PBMCs provided the cDNA or gDNA that served as material.

Seattle-derived patients entered the study during active infection and were followed longitudinally. V lost 8 bases to trimming and J lost 7 bases; unmatched junction nucleotides: 19. The length of the CDR3 is 17 residues. Germline values: CDR1 ENHRY, CDR2 SYGVKD. Authors' data handling: For nucleated cells, counts were estimated from reference gene primer amplification. Sequenced by immunoSEQ multiplex PCR; TCRdb stores in-frame clones only, minus some. The D gene and trimming were derived from the DNA, and the V and J assignments and clone size from that table. The top ten clones hold roughly 3.8% of a sample with tens of thousands of clones, around 87% of them seen once.

The sample consisted of peripheral blood. This chain connects TRBV10-3 to TRBJ2-1; 8 nucleotides match TRBD2. This receptor was taken from a man in his forties with COVID-19, enrolled during active disease. The CDR3 loop reads CAIGGGGRPQGLNEQFF. CDR3 bases: TGTGCCATCGGAGGCGGCGGGAGGCCCCAGGGCCTGAATGAGCAGTTCTTC.